The sequence of this T cell receptor (beta chain) was determined in a study of T-cell reconstitution after alpha-beta-depleted transplantation in children. Study-wide results and limits: About two months after transplant, alpha-beta T cells reportedly came from several hundred expanded graft clones.

Germline V gene data show CDR1 as SNHLY and CDR2 as FYNNEI. Unmatched junction bases numbered 2, after V lost 6 bases and J lost 3 bases. This CDR3 contains 13 residues. During its preparation, the TCRbeta library received unique molecular identifiers. A single record per CDR3 protein comes from TCRdb applying MiXCR to the PCR reads. The sample holds 250,000 or so distinct CDR3 sequences, 20% to 30% seen once. In this sample, this clonotype turned up a few times. Antigen: not known. This sequence joins TRBV2 and TRBJ2-3, with 8 bases fitting TRBD2. The sequences come from PBMCs, mostly from graft donor cells, collected 360 days after TCRalphabeta/CD19-depleted stem cell transplant. The sequence was obtained from a female patient aged 2-10 years who had a stem cell transplant for congenital amegakaryocytic thrombocytopenia, so the T cells may come from the graft donor. CDR3: CASSVAGTDTQYF. Written as DNA, the CDR3 is TGTGCCAGCAGCGTAGCGGGAACAGATACGCAGTATTTT.